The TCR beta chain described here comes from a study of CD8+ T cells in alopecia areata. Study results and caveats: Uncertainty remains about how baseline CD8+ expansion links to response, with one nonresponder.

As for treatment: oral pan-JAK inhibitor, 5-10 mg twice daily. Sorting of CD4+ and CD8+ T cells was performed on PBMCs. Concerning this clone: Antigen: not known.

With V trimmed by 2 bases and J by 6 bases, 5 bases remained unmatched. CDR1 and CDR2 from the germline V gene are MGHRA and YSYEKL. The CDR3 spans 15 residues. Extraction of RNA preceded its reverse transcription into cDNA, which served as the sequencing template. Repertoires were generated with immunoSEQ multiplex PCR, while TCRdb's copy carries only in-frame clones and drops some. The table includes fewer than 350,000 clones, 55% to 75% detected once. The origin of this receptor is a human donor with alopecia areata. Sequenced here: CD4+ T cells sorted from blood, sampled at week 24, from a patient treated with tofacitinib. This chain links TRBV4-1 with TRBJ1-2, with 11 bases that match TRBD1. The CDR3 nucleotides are TGCGCCAGCAGCCAAACGGGGACAGGGGGTAATGGCTACACCTTC. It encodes CASSQTGTGGNGYTF.